This entry lists 20 T cell receptor beta chains sequenced from one sample in a study of blood T cell repertoires in COVID-19. Sequencing was performed with immunoSEQ multiplex PCR; in TCRdb, only in-frame clones are kept and a portion is missing. The sample consists of some 150,000 clones, 87% of them appearing once. Input material: peripheral blood. Receptors were obtained from a woman aged 45-65 years with active or convalescent COVID-19.

This clone has only a few counts. This chain joins TRBV20-1 and TRBJ2-7; D remains unclear. The CDR3 loop spans 11 amino acids. V shed 3 bases and J shed 2 bases, with 5 bases lying between them. CDR1 is DFQATT and CDR2 is SNEGSKA in the germline V gene (reference sequence). The CDR3 is CSASEAYEQYF. Written as DNA, the CDR3 is TGCAGTGCTAGCGAGGCCTACGAGCAGTACTTC.

The chain joins TRBV12-3 or TRBV12-4 to TRBJ1-5, with D unresolved. The CDR3 has 13 amino acids. Trimming removed 4 bases from V and 11 bases from J, with 15 bases in between. The CDR3 sequence: CASSSRRPGAQHF. The CDR3 DNA reads TGTGCCAGCAGTTCCAGAAGACCTGGAGCCCAGCATTTT.

The chain combines TRBV30 with TRBJ1-4, with D unclear. CDR1 and CDR2 from the germline V gene are GTSNPN and SVGIG (reference sequence). This CDR3 spans 15 amino acids. V was cut by 0 bases and J by 7 bases, with 15 bases left in between. This chain's CDR3 is CAWSVRAGSGEKLFF. The CDR3 nucleotides are TGTGCCTGGAGTGTACGGGCGGGAAGTGGTGAAAAACTGTTTTTT.

The chain uses TRBV27 and TRBJ1-1, with a possible D match to TRBD1 (6 bases). Germline CDR1 MNHEY, CDR2 SMNVEV (reference sequence). The V gene lost 5 bases and the J gene lost 1 base, with 14 bases spanning the gap. The CDR3 loop spans 15 amino acids. The CDR3 coding sequence is TGTGCCAGCAGTATCAGGGACATGGGGAACACTGAAGCTTTCTTT. Its translation: CASSIRDMGNTEAFF.

The CDR3, as DNA: TGTGCCAGCAGCTTCGGTAGGAACACTGAAGCTTTCTTT. As protein: CASSFGRNTEAFF. The rearrangement uses TRBV5-4 and TRBJ1-1, with D unresolved. The CDR3 has 13 residues. V lost 2 bases and J 1 base, leaving 6 bases between the germline ends. Germline CDR1 and CDR2: SGHNT and YYREEE (reference sequence).

V usage is TRBV7-2 and J usage is TRBJ2-1; D is possibly TRBD2 (5 bases). CDR1 SGHTA and CDR2 FQGNSA come from the germline V gene. The CDR3 spans 15 residues. With 1 base removed from V and 2 bases from J, the gap between germline ends came to 9 bases. CDR3 DNA sequence: TGTGCCAGCAGCTTAGAACCAGCGGCCTACAATGAGCAGTTCTTC. Its protein is CASSLEPAAYNEQFF.

The rearrangement uses TRBV28 and TRBJ1-5, with 7 bases matching TRBD1. V dropped 3 bases and J dropped 5; count of bases not matched to a gene: 10. The CDR3 length is 16 residues. CDR1 is MDHEN, CDR2 SYDVKM, per germline. DNA of the CDR3: TGTGCCAGCAGTTTCTTTGGGACAGCTGGTGATCAGCCCCAGCATTTT. It encodes CASSFFGTAGDQPQHF.

V gene TRBV30 combines with J gene TRBJ2-3; D possibly corresponds to TRBD2 (6 bases). The CDR3 runs 15 residues. Germline V gives CDR1 GTSNPN, CDR2 SVGIG (reference sequence). Trimming removed 8 bases at V and 2 bases at J, with 20 bases between. The chain's CDR3 is CAGLLSGYTTDTQYF. CDR3 nucleotide sequence: TGTGCCGGCCTACTTAGCGGTTACACCACAGATACGCAGTATTTT.

To note about this clone: Other DNA sequences within the sample encode an identical CDR3. The chain carries TRBV6-5 and TRBJ1-2; no definite D call. Trimming cost V 0 bases and J 5 bases, with 7 bases left between them. The germline gives CDR1 MNHEY, CDR2 SVGAGI. This CDR3 region has 13 residues. CDR3 region: CASSYSGGYGYTF. The CDR3 DNA sequence: TGTGCCAGCAGTTACTCAGGCGGGTATGGCTACACCTTC.

The chain recombines TRBV7-2 with TRBJ1-2; 7 bases fit TRBD1. Germline lookup yields CDR1 SGHTA and CDR2 FQGNSA. With 5 bases clipped from V and 5 bases from J, the junction kept 11 bases outside the gene matches. There are 15 residues in the CDR3. In DNA form, the CDR3 reads TGTGCCAGCAGCCTAGAAACAGGGGTGGATTATGGCTACACCTTC. It translates to CASSLETGVDYGYTF.

The J gene is TRBJ1-1, the V gene TRBV5-1; 8 bases map to TRBD1. Germline lookup yields CDR1 SGHRS and CDR2 YFSETQ. The J segment lost 0 bases and the V segment lost 0 bases, leaving 4 bases of the junction unmatched. This CDR3 is built from 16 residues. The CDR3 bases are TGCGCCAGCAGCTTGGGGCAGGGGGCCATGAACACTGAAGCTTTCTTT. Translated: CASSLGQGAMNTEAFF. Filled out from reference TRBV5-1 and TRBJ1-1, the complete variable domain reads KAGVTQTPRYLIKTRGQQVTLSCSPISGHRSVSWYQQTPGQGLQFLFEYFSETQRNKGNFPGRFSGRQFSNSRSEMNVSTLELGDSALYLCASSLGQGAMNTEAFFGQGTRLTVV.

The V and J genes are TRBV9 and TRBJ2-3, with 7 bases fitting TRBD2. V shed 3 bases, J shed 5 bases, and the junction held 6 bases outside the gene matches. Germline values: CDR1 SGDLS, CDR2 YYNGEE. The length of the CDR3 is 14 residues. The CDR3 loop reads CASSALGRGDTQYF. In DNA form, the CDR3 reads TGTGCCAGCAGCGCCCTTGGGAGGGGAGATACGCAGTATTTT.

The rearrangement links TRBV7-9 to TRBJ2-5; TRBD1 is a possible D gene (6 bases). V lost 4 bases and J 2 bases, leaving 14 bases between the germline ends. The CDR3 runs 15 residues. CDR1 and CDR2 from the germline V gene are SEHNR and FQNEAQ (reference sequence). CDR3 residues: CASSSLMDSQETQYF. The CDR3 region has the DNA TGTGCCAGCAGCTCCTTAATGGACAGTCAAGAGACCCAGTACTTC.

CDR3 DNA: TGCGCCAGCAGGTCGTCAACAGGGGTTTTGGCTGAAGCTTTCTTT. It codes for CASRSSTGVLAEAFF. This chain joins TRBV5-1 and TRBJ1-1, with 7 bases that match TRBD1. The germline gives CDR1 SGHRS, CDR2 YFSETQ. The V segment lost 5 bases and the J segment 6 bases; nucleotides outside the gene matches: 13. This CDR3 spans 15 amino acids. The variable domain in full, completed from reference TRBV5-1 and TRBJ1-1, reads KAGVTQTPRYLIKTRGQQVTLSCSPISGHRSVSWYQQTPGQGLQFLFEYFSETQRNKGNFPGRFSGRQFSNSRSEMNVSTLELGDSALYLCASRSSTGVLAEAFFGQGTRLTVV.

The V gene is TRBV10-3, the J gene TRBJ1-2; D is uncertain. Germline CDR1 and CDR2: ENHRY and SYGVKD. Trimming stripped 8 bases from V and 0 bases from J, with 10 bases between. CDR3 length equals 13 residues. The CDR3 DNA follows: TGTGCCATCCAGCGGGCTGCTAACTATGGCTACACCTTC. Translated, it gives CAIQRAANYGYTF.

This clone was counted only a few times. This chain links TRBV3-1 (or the pseudogene TRBV3-2) with TRBJ1-4; possibly TRBD1 for D (6 bases). Germline V gene lookup returns CDR1 LGHDT and CDR2 YNNKEL (reference sequence). V was trimmed by 3 bases and J by 7 bases, leaving 18 bases between them. The CDR3 sequence is 16 residues long. The CDR3 region is CASSHSTTGRIEKLFF. For the CDR3, the DNA is TGTGCCAGCAGCCATTCCACGACAGGTCGGATTGAAAAACTGTTTTTT.

The genes are TRBV29-1 and TRBJ2-5, with 7 bases aligning to TRBD1. The CDR3 is made up of 13 amino acids. The germline V gene has CDR1 SQVTM and CDR2 ANQGSEA. Unmatched junction bases numbered 5, after V lost 3 bases and J lost 4 bases. CDR3 bases: TGCAGCGTTGAGGGGGACAGATCAGAGACCCAGTACTTC. This sequence encodes CSVEGDRSETQYF.

CDR3 residues: CASSLERGPSYEQYF. The CDR3 bases are TGCGCCAGCAGTCTAGAGCGGGGGCCCTCCTACGAGCAGTACTTC. The chain recombines TRBV23-1 with TRBJ2-7; 8 bases map to TRBD2. TRBV23-1 is labeled an ORF, and its function is uncertain. V was clipped by 4 bases and J by 0 bases; unmatched bases: 5. The CDR3 covers 15 residues.

The CDR3 coding sequence is TGTGCCAGCAGCTTGGACAGATATAGCAATCAGCCCCAGCATTTT. Its translation is CASSLDRYSNQPQHF. The rearrangement links TRBV5-5 to TRBJ1-5; unclear D gene. The V gene lost 0 bases and the J gene lost 0 bases, with 7 bases spanning the gap. The CDR3 contains 15 residues. The germline V gene encodes CDR1 SGHKS and CDR2 YYEKEE (reference sequence).

The chain uses TRBV10-3 and TRBJ2-7; 8 bases align to TRBD2. Germline trimming cut 7 bases from V and 2 bases from J; bases unmatched to any gene: 4. The germline V gene encodes CDR1 ENHRY and CDR2 SYGVKD. This CDR3 has 13 amino acids. The CDR3 loop is CAITSGLAYEQYF. The DNA for the CDR3 is TGTGCCATCACCTCGGGACTAGCCTACGAGCAGTACTTC.